Described below is a single T cell receptor beta chain sequence and its context. Repertoires were generated with immunoSEQ multiplex PCR, while TCRdb's copy carries only in-frame clones and drops some. The sample includes under 35,000 clones, 82% seen only once; the top ten take approximately 2.7%. The data stem from a study of T cells in narcolepsy. V dropped 2 bases and J dropped 11 bases, with 9 bases sitting between them. This CDR3 is built from 11 residues. Germline CDR1 reads SGHTA; CDR2 reads FQGNSA. This chain joins TRBV7-2 and TRBJ2-5; TRBD1 is a possible D gene (5 bases). The origin of this receptor is a human donor with narcolepsy. The material sequenced was CD45RA- memory CD4+ T cells from PBMCs. This chain's CDR3 is CASSLQGLQYF. Written as DNA, the CDR3 is TGTGCCAGCAGCTTACAGGGCCTTCAGTACTTC.